This is a list of T cell receptor beta chains from one sample in a study of T-cell reconstitution after alpha-beta-depleted transplantation in children. Each CDR3 protein gets one entry after TCRdb re-called the PCR reads with MiXCR. The sample holds around 700,000 distinct CDR3 sequences; about an eighth are singletons and the top ten take 0.79%. This specimen was PBMCs, taken before TCRalphabeta/CD19-depleted stem cell transplant. All receptors derive from a girl aged 2-9 years with congenital amegakaryocytic thrombocytopenia, due to receive a stem cell transplant. Each CDR3 is given with its conserved first and last residue. D genes are given only for firm matches. Clone size appears in some rows only: once, few, many, or a class for an expanded clone.

CSARDGVTYNEQFF	TGCAGTGCTAGAGACGGGGTTACCTACAATGAGCAGTTCTTC	-	many	TRBV20-1	TRBJ2-1
CSAEGRGGPFETQYF	TGCAGTGCTGAGGGGAGGGGAGGGCCTTTCGAGACCCAGTACTTC	TRBD2	few	TRBV20-1	TRBJ2-5
CASTDGTAAYQQYF	TGCGCCAGCACTGACGGGACAGCTGCCTACCAGCAGTACTTC	TRBD1	-	TRBV5-1	TRBJ2-7
CSAYPSGKTDTQYF	TGCAGTGCCTACCCTAGCGGGAAAACAGATACGCAGTATTTT	TRBD2	many	TRBV20-1	TRBJ2-3
CASSLISAGWVDNEQFF	TGCGCCAGCAGCTTGATATCGGCGGGATGGGTAGACAATGAGCAGTTCTTC	-	few	TRBV5-1	TRBJ2-1
CSAGRTNTGELFF	TGCAGTGCCGGGCGGACGAACACCGGGGAGCTGTTTTTT	-	many	TRBV20-1	TRBJ2-2
CASSSFGGQGAYEQYF	TGTGCCAGCAGCTCTTTTGGGGGACAGGGGGCTTACGAGCAGTACTTC	TRBD1	many	TRBV7-8	TRBJ2-7
CASSPTSGGGQFF	TGTGCCAGCAGCCCCACTAGCGGAGGGGGTCAGTTCTTC	TRBD2	-	TRBV13	TRBJ2-1
CAISEPADLGSYGYTF	TGTGCCATCAGTGAGCCAGCAGATTTGGGGAGCTATGGCTACACCTTC	-	many	TRBV10-3	TRBJ1-2
CASSYSTTESEQFF	TGTGCCAGCAGTTACTCGACAACCGAGAGTGAGCAGTTCTTC	-	few	TRBV6-5	TRBJ2-1
CSAKRAGVRNEQFF	TGCAGTGCCAAAAGAGCGGGAGTCAGAAATGAGCAGTTCTTC	TRBD2	many	TRBV20-1	TRBJ2-1
CASSLGNMRVAQFF	TGTGCCAGCAGCTTAGGGAATATGCGGGTAGCCCAGTTCTTC	-	-	TRBV7-2	TRBJ2-1
CASSLANGAQPQHF	TGTGCCAGCAGCTTAGCCAATGGGGCGCAGCCCCAGCATTTT	-	-	TRBV7-9	TRBJ1-5
CSARTSLNEQFF	TGCAGTGCACGGACTAGCCTGAATGAGCAGTTCTTC	TRBD2	many	TRBV20-1	TRBJ2-1
CSAVSGRASTDTQYF	TGCAGTGCAGTGAGCGGGAGGGCTAGCACAGATACGCAGTATTTT	TRBD2	many	TRBV20-1	TRBJ2-3
CASSPKLRSGSPYEQYF	TGTGCCAGCAGCCCAAAGCTAAGAAGCGGGAGCCCCTACGAGCAGTACTTC	TRBD2	many	TRBV7-6	TRBJ2-7